This TCR beta chain is from a study of control samples from healthy donors and cancer patients. Looked up from germline, CDR1 is LNHDA and CDR2 is SQIVND (reference sequence). There are 14 residues in the CDR3. Deletions cut 7 bases from V and 3 bases from J, with 13 bases between. Data came from immunoSEQ multiplex PCR; TCRdb stores just in-frame clones and leaves some out. The sample holds about 110,000 clones, about nine tenths seen once. The sample holds a few counts of this clone. The sequence derives from a human donor in good health. The donor label of this sample is uncertain. The sample consisted of blood. The V gene is TRBV19, the J gene TRBJ1-5; TRBD1 is a possible D gene (6 bases). CDR3 in DNA: TGTGCCAGTATAGGACAGCCCTTCAATCAGCCCCAGCATTTT. Protein sequence: CASIGQPFNQPQHF.